The 28 T cell receptor beta chains given below trace back to one sample, sequenced in a study of cytomegalovirus exposure and HLA in healthy donors. PCR amplification relied on 60 Vbeta primers (plus 13 Jbeta primers). The data were produced by immunoSEQ multiplex PCR, yet TCRdb's version contains in-frame clones alone and is incomplete. The sample yields 85,000 to 120,000 clones, approximately 71% seen once. The source material was PBMCs. The receptors come from a male donor in good health and CMV-seropositive.

The J gene is TRBJ2-1, the V gene TRBV14, with 15 bases aligning to TRBD2. V lost 2 bases to trimming and J lost 1 base; unmatched junction nucleotides: 9. The CDR3 runs 20 residues. Germline V gene sequence: CDR1 SGHDN, CDR2 FVKESK. CDR3 residues: CASSQKLGLAGGSSYNEQFF. CDR3 DNA sequence: TGTGCCAGCAGCCAAAAACTGGGACTAGCGGGAGGATCTTCCTACAATGAGCAGTTCTTC.

The chain uses TRBV28 and TRBJ1-1; tentative D call: TRBD1 (5 bases). CDR1 MDHEN and CDR2 SYDVKM come from the germline V gene. The CDR3 contains 13 residues. The V gene lost 5 bases and the J gene lost 1 base, with 8 bases spanning the gap. This chain's CDR3 is CASSATGNTEAFF. The CDR3 DNA reads as TGTGCCAGCAGTGCCACAGGGAACACTGAAGCTTTCTTT.

The chain carries TRBV29-1 and TRBJ1-2, with D possibly being TRBD1 (6 bases). This CDR3 is 13 amino acids long. V was pared by 4 bases and J by 3 bases, with 12 bases between. Germline V gives CDR1 SQVTM, CDR2 ANQGSEA. Here the CDR3 reads CSVAQGMDYGYTF. The DNA for the CDR3 is TGCAGCGTTGCACAGGGAATGGACTATGGCTACACCTTC.

This clone has a single count. The J gene is TRBJ2-4, the V gene TRBV28, with a weak D call TRBD2 (6 bases). Trimming stripped 2 bases from V and 3 bases from J, with 14 bases between. The V gene's germline CDR1 is MDHEN and CDR2 SYDVKM. The CDR3 length is 16 residues. CDR3 sequence reads: CASSLGAKGGKNIQYF. The CDR3 DNA reads TGTGCCAGCAGTTTAGGGGCAAAGGGAGGCAAAAACATTCAGTACTTC.

V and J are TRBV27 and TRBJ1-2; 9 bases fit TRBD1. This CDR3 has 14 residues. V trimming: 6 bases; J trimming: 3 bases; junction bases outside the gene matches: 5. Germline CDR1 reads MNHEY; CDR2 reads SMNVEV (reference sequence). CDR3 amino acids: CASSRGQGDYGYTF. The DNA of the CDR3 is TGTGCCAGCAGCCGGGGACAGGGAGACTATGGCTACACCTTC.

The rearrangement links TRBV28 to TRBJ2-1, with TRBD2 as a possible D gene (6 bases). CDR1 and CDR2 from the germline V gene are MDHEN and SYDVKM. The CDR3 is 15 amino acids. With 2 bases removed from V and 8 bases from J, the gap between germline ends came to 16 bases. The DNA for the CDR3 is TGTGCCAGCAGTTTAGGGGGACTCCCCTGGGATGAGCAGTTCTTC. Translating it yields CASSLGGLPWDEQFF.

This clone has only a few counts. The chain combines TRBV4-1 with TRBJ2-3, with D tentatively TRBD2 (6 bases). The CDR3 covers 15 residues. V was cut by 4 bases and J by 3 bases, with 14 bases left in between. Germline CDR1 reads MGHRA; CDR2 reads YSYEKL. As DNA, the CDR3 is TGCGCCAGCAGCCTCTCCGGGACTCCTACAGATACGCAGTATTTT. It is translated as CASSLSGTPTDTQYF.

This clone showed up just once. The chain is built from TRBV7-8 and TRBJ2-1; D might be TRBD1 (6 bases). Germline lookup yields CDR1 SGHVS and CDR2 FQNEAQ. The V end was cut by 5 bases, the J end by 8 bases, with 13 bases between. CDR3 length: 13 amino acids. This CDR3 is CASSKVGADEQFF. The CDR3 nucleotides are TGTGCCAGCAGCAAGGTGGGGGCCGATGAGCAGTTCTTC.

CDR3 sequence reads: CASSGTGENIQYF. CDR3 bases: TGTGCCAGCAGCGGGACTGGGGAAAACATTCAGTACTTC. V usage is TRBV6-6 and J usage is TRBJ2-4; weak D call: TRBD2 (6 bases). The V and J ends lost 6 bases and 5 bases respectively, with 11 bases between them. Per the germline V gene, CDR1 is MNHNY and CDR2 is SVGAGI (reference sequence). CDR3 length: 13 residues.

V usage is TRBV7-2 and J usage is TRBJ2-5; 10 bases are shared with TRBD1. The DNA end is more similar to TRBJ2-7, so the J call may be wrong. CDR1 is SGHTA and CDR2 is FQGNSA in the germline V gene. This CDR3 is 15 amino acids long. The CDR3 protein is CASSPGTGAQYEQYF. CDR3 sequence (DNA): TGTGCCAGCAGCCCCGGGACAGGGGCGCAATACGAGCAGTACTTC.

The chain uses TRBV11-3 and TRBJ2-1, with D uncertain. The CDR3 runs 15 residues. Between the trimmed V and J ends, which lost 5 bases and 0 bases, there was a span of 11 bases. CDR1 is SGHNT, CDR2 YENEEA, per germline. CDR3: CASSPARSSYNEQFF. As DNA, the CDR3 is TGTGCCAGCAGCCCCGCACGTAGCTCCTACAATGAGCAGTTCTTC. Full variable domain (remainder filled in from reference TRBV11-3 and TRBJ2-1): EAGVVQSPRYKIIEKKQPVAFWCNPISGHNTLYWYLQNLGQGPELLIRYENEEAVDDSQLPKDRFSAERLKGVDSTLKIQPAELGDSAVYLCASSPARSSYNEQFFGPGTRLTVL.

The chain carries TRBV7-8 and TRBJ2-1; the D is unclear. V was trimmed by 4 bases and J by 3 bases, leaving 4 bases between them. Germline lookup yields CDR1 SGHVS and CDR2 FQNEAQ. This CDR3 spans 12 amino acids. The CDR3 nucleotides read TGTGCCAGCAGCTCGGTCTACAATGAGCAGTTCTTC. Translating it yields CASSSVYNEQFF.

The chain is built from TRBV5-1 and TRBJ1-4; TRBD1 might be the D (5 bases). Germline CDR1 SGHRS, CDR2 YFSETQ. There are 16 residues in the CDR3. Trimming stripped 0 bases from V and 0 bases from J, with 9 bases between. The DNA of the CDR3 is TGCGCCAGCAGCTTGGGACAGAGTCCAACTAATGAAAAACTGTTTTTT. Translating it yields CASSLGQSPTNEKLFF.

The V call is TRBV28, the J call TRBJ2-1; D is perhaps TRBD1 (6 bases). Trimming cost V 3 bases and J 2 bases, with 11 bases left between them. CDR1 and CDR2 from the germline V gene are MDHEN and SYDVKM. The CDR3 extends over 15 amino acids. CDR3 in DNA: TGTGCCAGCAGTTTGGGGGCTTCCCCCTACAATGAGCAGTTCTTC. Its translation is CASSLGASPYNEQFF.

This clone came up once. V gene TRBV19 combines with J gene TRBJ2-7; 10 bases are shared with TRBD1. The V gene end was trimmed by 5 bases and the J gene end by 3 bases; junction bases not matched to a gene: 4. In germline, CDR1 is LNHDA, CDR2 SQIVND (reference sequence). The CDR3 totals 14 residues. The CDR3 protein is CASSQGQGIYEQYF. The CDR3, as DNA: TGTGCCAGTAGTCAGGGACAGGGGATCTACGAGCAGTACTTC.

The CDR3 DNA follows: TGTGCCATCAGTACCCGGGGGGACACCGGGGAGCTGTTTTTT. Amino acids: CAISTRGDTGELFF. The chain couples TRBV10-3 to TRBJ2-2, with 7 bases that match TRBD2. There are 14 residues in the CDR3. The ends lost 5 bases at V and 3 bases at J; junction bases unmatched: 3. From germline, CDR1 is ENHRY and CDR2 SYGVKD.

This clone came up once. V and J are TRBV7-3 and TRBJ1-4, with D possibly matching TRBD1 (6 bases). V dropped 3 bases and J dropped 5 bases, with 13 bases sitting between them. CDR1 and CDR2 (germline): SGHTA, FQGTGA. The CDR3 consists of 15 residues. The CDR3 sequence: CASSLGRGKNEKLFF. The CDR3 DNA follows: TGTGCCAGCAGCTTGGGCAGGGGAAAAAATGAAAAACTGTTTTTT.

A single count supports this clone. V and J are TRBV5-6 and TRBJ2-7; D is perhaps TRBD1 (5 bases). The CDR3 covers 16 residues. V lost 4 bases to trimming and J lost 2 bases, with 19 bases between them. Germline V lookup: CDR1 SGHDT, CDR2 YYEEEE. This CDR3 reads CASSPWTPTPTYEQYF. Here the CDR3 DNA reads TGTGCCAGCAGCCCCTGGACACCAACGCCAACCTACGAGCAGTACTTC.

The rearrangement uses TRBV6-1 and TRBJ2-5, with 8 nucleotides matching TRBD2. CDR3 length equals 14 residues. Per the germline V gene, CDR1 is MNHNS and CDR2 is SASEGT. J gave up 5 bases and V 6 bases, and 8 bases lay outside the gene matches. The CDR3 sequence is CASRTLAAGETQYF. CDR3 sequence (DNA): TGTGCCAGCAGGACACTAGCGGCAGGGGAGACCCAGTACTTC.

The genes are TRBV29-1 and TRBJ1-1; the match to TRBD1 covers 9 bases. The CDR3 is 14 amino acids. V lost 6 bases and J lost 0; bases outside the gene matches: 5. The germline gives CDR1 SQVTM, CDR2 ANQGSEA. The CDR3 protein is CSVRTGAVNTEAFF. The CDR3 nucleotides are TGCAGCGTCCGGACAGGGGCGGTGAACACTGAAGCTTTCTTT.

V and J are TRBV27 and TRBJ2-3; the match to TRBD1 covers 11 bases. The CDR3 extends over 15 amino acids. Trimming removed 7 bases from V and 4 bases from J; junction bases left unmatched: 7. CDR1 and CDR2 (germline): MNHEY, SMNVEV (reference sequence). CDR3 coding DNA: TGTGCCAGCAAAGGACAGGGGGCATGGGCAGATACGCAGTATTTT. Encoded protein: CASKGQGAWADTQYF.

This chain connects TRBV13 to TRBJ2-6; possibly TRBD2 for D (5 bases). The CDR3 loop spans 16 amino acids. Germline V CDR1 and CDR2: PRHDT, FYEKMQ (reference sequence). Trimming pared 2 bases from V and 0 bases from J, leaving 8 bases between. CDR3 in amino acids: CASSLRGPSGANVLTF. In nucleotides, the CDR3 is TGTGCCAGCAGCTTACGGGGTCCCTCTGGGGCCAACGTCCTGACTTTC.

The chain links TRBV9 to TRBJ2-7; TRBD2 might be the D (6 bases). This CDR3 region has 16 residues. From germline, CDR1 is SGDLS and CDR2 YYNGEE. The V gene lost 4 bases and the J gene lost 2 bases, with 19 bases spanning the gap. The CDR3 is CASSPDRSGRPYEQYF. The CDR3 nucleotides read TGTGCCAGCAGCCCCGACCGGTCAGGGAGGCCCTACGAGCAGTACTTC.

This clone was seen only a few times. The chain has TRBV18 and TRBJ2-7; D ambiguous. The CDR3 has 11 residues. CDR1 and CDR2 from the germline V gene are KGHSH and LQKENI. V dropped 2 bases and J dropped 5 bases, with 4 bases sitting between them. CDR3 sequence reads: CASSPENEQYF. In nucleotides, the CDR3 is TGTGCCAGCTCACCAGAGAACGAGCAGTACTTC.

The chain employs TRBV5-4 and TRBJ1-6; 9 bases line up with TRBD1. The J segment lost 6 bases and the V segment lost 6 bases, leaving 7 bases of the junction unmatched. Germline CDR1 and CDR2: SGHNT and YYREEE (reference sequence). The CDR3 consists of 15 residues. DNA of the CDR3: TGTGCCAGCACCTCGGGACAGGGCCTTAATTCACCCCTCCACTTT. Amino acids: CASTSGQGLNSPLHF.

V and J are TRBV4-3 and TRBJ2-7; 7 bases align to TRBD2. Trimming cost V 2 bases and J 0 bases; bases outside gene matches: 4. The CDR3 totals 15 residues. Germline values: CDR1 LGHNA, CDR2 YSLEER. The CDR3 loop is CASSQSGDNSYEQYF. As DNA, the CDR3 is TGCGCCAGCAGCCAAAGCGGGGATAACTCCTACGAGCAGTACTTC.

The rearrangement links TRBV6-1 to TRBJ1-2; 8 positions match TRBD1. With V trimmed by 8 bases and J by 3 bases, 5 bases remained unmatched. Germline V lookup: CDR1 MNHNS, CDR2 SASEGT. The CDR3 consists of 13 residues. This chain's CDR3 is CASSPTGDYGYTF. The CDR3 region has the DNA TGTGCCAGCTCTCCGACAGGGGACTATGGCTACACCTTC.

This clone is a singleton in its sample. The V call is TRBV5-1, the J call TRBJ2-7, with a weak D call TRBD2 (6 bases). The CDR3 covers 17 residues. V lost 5 bases to trimming and J lost 0 bases, with 21 bases between them. The germline gives CDR1 SGHRS, CDR2 YFSETQ. The CDR3 is CASSFNPRDLNSYEQYF. In nucleotides, the CDR3 is TGCGCCAGCAGTTTTAATCCCCGGGACTTAAACTCCTACGAGCAGTACTTC.